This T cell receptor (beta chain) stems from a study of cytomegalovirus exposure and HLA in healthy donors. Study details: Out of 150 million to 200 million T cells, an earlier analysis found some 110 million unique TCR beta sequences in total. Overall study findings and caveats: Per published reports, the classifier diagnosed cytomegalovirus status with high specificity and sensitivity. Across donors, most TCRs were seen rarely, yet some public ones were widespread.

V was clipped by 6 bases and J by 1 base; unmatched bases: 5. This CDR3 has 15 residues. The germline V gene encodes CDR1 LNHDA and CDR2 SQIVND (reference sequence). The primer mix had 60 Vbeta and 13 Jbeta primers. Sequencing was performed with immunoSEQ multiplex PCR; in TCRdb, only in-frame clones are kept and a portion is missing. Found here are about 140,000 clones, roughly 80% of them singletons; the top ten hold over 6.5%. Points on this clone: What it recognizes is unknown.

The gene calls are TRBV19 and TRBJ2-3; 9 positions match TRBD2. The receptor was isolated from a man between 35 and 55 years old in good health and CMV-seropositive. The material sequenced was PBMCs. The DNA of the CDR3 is TGTGCCAGTAGGGTCGCGGGGGGGGGCACAGATACGCAGTATTTT. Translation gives CASRVAGGGTDTQYF.